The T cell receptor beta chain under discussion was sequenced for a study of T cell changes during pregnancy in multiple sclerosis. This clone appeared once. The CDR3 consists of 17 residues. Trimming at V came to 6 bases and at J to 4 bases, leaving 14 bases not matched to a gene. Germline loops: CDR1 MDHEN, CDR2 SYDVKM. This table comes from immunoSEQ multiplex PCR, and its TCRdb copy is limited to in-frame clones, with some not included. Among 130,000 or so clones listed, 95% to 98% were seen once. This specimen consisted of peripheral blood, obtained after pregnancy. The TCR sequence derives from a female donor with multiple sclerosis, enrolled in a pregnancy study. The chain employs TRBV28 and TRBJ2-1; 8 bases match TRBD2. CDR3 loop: CASSRRLWTSRYNEQFF. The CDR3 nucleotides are TGTGCCAGCAGCCGCCGTTTGTGGACTAGCCGTTACAATGAGCAGTTCTTC.